This T cell receptor (beta chain) is drawn from a study of cytomegalovirus exposure and HLA in healthy donors. Whole-study findings and limits: Around 160 TCR beta chains were listed as cytomegalovirus-associated. Through in vitro validation, three CMV-associated chains were shown to be specific for CMV antigens. What TCR beta sequences reportedly achieved was accurate prediction of HLA-A and HLA-B alleles in most subjects.

Germline-derived CDR1 and CDR2 are MNHNS and SASEGT. The CDR3 length is 13 residues. The V end lost 10 bases, the J end lost 2 bases, and 14 bases lay between the germline ends. As concerns this clone: Its antigen is currently unknown.

The PCR used 60 Vbeta and 13 Jbeta primers. TCRdb's copy holds only in-frame clones and misses some; the assay was immunoSEQ multiplex PCR. Among around 200,000 clones listed, more than 65% were seen once. Sequenced material: PBMCs. The receptor's source is a woman aged 25 to 45 in good health and CMV-seropositive. The genes are TRBV6-1 and TRBJ1-2; tentatively, D is TRBD1 (6 bases). CDR3 sequence reads: CATPRTANYGYTF. The CDR3 nucleotides are TGTGCCACCCCCAGGACAGCCAACTATGGCTACACCTTC.